These 16 T cell receptor beta chains share one sample of origin, sequenced in a study of monozygotic twins with inflammatory bowel disease. TCRdb derives one entry per CDR3 protein from the 5' RACE reads, leaving out DNA. The sample has some 200,000 distinct CDR3 sequences. Sequenced material: blood. All receptors come from a human donor with ulcerative colitis or Crohn's disease, or a healthy co-twin of an affected twin (not recorded which).

The gene calls are TRBV5-1 and TRBJ1-2; the TRBD1 assignment by TCRdb is unverifiable without DNA. In germline, CDR1 is SGHRS, CDR2 YFSETQ. CDR3 length: 15 amino acids. The CDR3 here is CASSLDSSYNYGYTF. The variable domain in full, with the rest retrieved from reference TRBV5-1 and TRBJ1-2, is KAGVTQTPRYLIKTRGQQVTLSCSPISGHRSVSWYQQTPGQGLQFLFEYFSETQRNKGNFPGRFSGRQFSNSRSEMNVSTLELGDSALYLCASSLDSSYNYGYTFGSGTRLTVV.

This chain uses TRBV5-1 with TRBJ1-1; checking the TCRdb D call of TRBD1 is not possible without DNA. Germline V gives CDR1 SGHRS, CDR2 YFSETQ. CDR3 length equals 13 residues. The CDR3 region is CASSLGPGSEAFF.

The chain joins TRBV5-1 to TRBJ2-7. The germline V gene encodes CDR1 SGHRS and CDR2 YFSETQ. The CDR3 runs to 15 residues. The CDR3 spells CASSLIHGILYEQYF.

The V gene is TRBV28, the J gene TRBJ1-4; the D gene TCRdb calls, TRBD1, cannot be checked with no DNA. This CDR3 contains 16 residues. Germline V gene sequence: CDR1 MDHEN, CDR2 SYDVKM. The CDR3 loop reads CASTMDRGSRGGKLFF. Drawing the rest from reference TRBV28 and TRBJ1-4, the complete variable domain is DVKVTQSSRYLVKRTGEKVFLECVQDMDHENMFWYRQDPGLGLRLIYFSYDVKMKEKGDIPEGYSVSREKKERFSLILESASTNQTSMYLCASTMDRGSRGGKLFFGSGTQLSVL.

The gene calls are TRBV7-9 and TRBJ2-1; TCRdb outputs TRBD1, but without DNA this stays unchecked. CDR1 is SEHNR and CDR2 is FQNEAQ in the germline V gene (reference sequence). There are 15 residues in the CDR3. The chain's CDR3 is CASSLGTGADHEQFF.

The chain has TRBV4-2 and TRBJ2-1; there is no DNA to check the TCRdb D call of TRBD2. CDR1 LGHNA and CDR2 YNFKEQ come from the germline V gene. The CDR3 sequence is 18 residues long. The chain's CDR3 is CASSHALSGARDLNEQFF.

The chain couples TRBV3-1 to TRBJ2-4. Germline V gene data show CDR1 as LGHDT and CDR2 as YNNKEL (reference sequence). CDR3 size: 12 residues. This CDR3 reads CASSQTKNIQYF. Complete variable domain (other parts from reference TRBV3-1 and TRBJ2-4): DTAVSQTPKYLVTQMGNDKSIKCEQNLGHDTMYWYKQDSKKFLKIMFSYNNKELIINETVPNRFSPKSPDKAHLNLHINSLELGDSAVYFCASSQTKNIQYFGAGTRLSVL.

The rearrangement joins TRBV3-1 to TRBJ2-1; lacking DNA, the TRBD1 call made by TCRdb goes unchecked. This CDR3 comprises 15 residues. Germline values: CDR1 LGHDT, CDR2 YNNKEL (reference sequence). The CDR3 sequence is CASSQAGTGYNEQFF.

The gene calls are TRBV7-6 and TRBJ2-2; TCRdb names TRBD1, which stays unverified in the absence of DNA. The CDR3 loop spans 16 amino acids. Germline CDR1 is SGHVS and CDR2 is FNYEAQ. The CDR3 is CASSLVGGSNTGELFF.

The chain employs TRBV25-1 and TRBJ1-1. The CDR3 covers 15 residues. Germline V lookup: CDR1 MGHDK, CDR2 SYGVNS. The CDR3 loop reads CASSGIGVRNTEAFF.

This chain links TRBV5-1 with TRBJ2-5; TCRdb outputs TRBD1, but without DNA this stays unchecked. The CDR3 runs 17 residues. Germline V lookup: CDR1 SGHRS, CDR2 YFSETQ. This chain's CDR3 is CASSSPTTSVLVKTQYF.

The chain has TRBV11-2 and TRBJ2-4; lacking DNA, the TRBD2 call made by TCRdb goes unchecked. Germline loops: CDR1 SGHAT, CDR2 FQNNGV. CDR3 size: 13 residues. The CDR3 reads CASSSPGLNIQYF.

The rearrangement uses TRBV27 and TRBJ2-6; TCRdb picks TRBD1, but there is no DNA to check that call. From germline, CDR1 is MNHEY and CDR2 SMNVEV (reference sequence). CDR3 size: 16 residues. CDR3 region: CASSLWGFSGANVLTF.

This chain connects TRBV5-5 to TRBJ2-5. The CDR3 consists of 14 residues. The germline V gene encodes CDR1 SGHKS and CDR2 YYEKEE (reference sequence). The CDR3 protein is CASSLEVGRETQYF.

The chain combines TRBV7-8 with TRBJ1-1. Per the germline V gene, CDR1 is SGHVS and CDR2 is FQNEAQ. The CDR3 is 14 amino acids. The CDR3 protein is CASSQAGNGPEAFF.

This chain links TRBV7-9 with TRBJ1-1; TCRdb indicates TRBD1, and absent DNA this call remains unverified. CDR1 and CDR2 from the germline V gene are SEHNR and FQNEAQ (reference sequence). The CDR3 is 15 amino acids. CDR3 residues: CASSFGGRGNTEAFF.